Each of the 20 T cell receptor beta chains below was sequenced from the same sample in a study of regulatory T cells (dated 2018 in TCRdb). On the study overall, not on this receptor specifically: Hydrophobic residues at CDR3 positions 6 and 7 were enriched in conventional CD4+ T cells from CD3G-deficient patients, suggesting more self-reactive specificities.

What these receptors recognize is not known. The library was generated by the immunoSEQ multiplex PCR assay. In the multiplex PCR, 52 forward TRBV primers and 13 reverse TRBJ primers were used, and assay-based and computational corrections were applied for amplification bias. In its TCRdb copy, this immuneACCESS table keeps in-frame sequences only and misses some clones. Where compared with another copy, unresolved V genes explain less than half of these, and the others have no known cause. The sample table lists some 29,000 clones, 85% to 95% of them with a count of one. The top ten constitute approximately 1.5% of the sample. The source material was conventional CD4+ T cells sorted from blood. The receptors here all came from a person aged 18 to 35 with CD3G deficiency.

This clone was detected only once. The chain is built from TRBV28 and TRBJ2-7; weak D call: TRBD2 (6 bases). CDR1 MDHEN and CDR2 SYDVKM come from the germline V gene. V was clipped by 4 bases and J by 5 bases, with 15 bases between them. The CDR3 runs 14 residues. The CDR3: CASSWTNLPNEQYF. The DNA for the CDR3 is TGTGCCAGCAGTTGGACTAATCTCCCAAACGAGCAGTACTTC.

This rearrangement joins TRBV30 to TRBJ1-6, with 7 bases aligning to TRBD1. The CDR3 length is 13 residues. V was pared by 1 base and J by 7 bases, with 1 base of the junction left unmatched. Germline CDR1 and CDR2: GTSNPN and SVGIG (reference sequence). The DNA of the CDR3 is TGTGCCTGGAGTGGGGACAGAAATTCACCCCTCCACTTT. Translated, it gives CAWSGDRNSPLHF.

A single count supports this clone. This chain connects TRBV6-1 to TRBJ2-5; D may be TRBD1 (6 bases). Trimming removed 7 bases at V and 2 bases at J, with 14 bases between. In germline, CDR1 is MNHNS, CDR2 SASEGT. CDR3 length: 14 amino acids. The CDR3 DNA is TGTGCCAGCACCAGGACAGCCGGTCAAGAGACCCAGTACTTC. Translated, it gives CASTRTAGQETQYF.

This clone has a single count. The chain joins TRBV5-1 to TRBJ2-1; D not resolved. The CDR3 is 13 residues long. V lost 4 bases, J lost 7 bases, and 12 bases lay in between. Germline V gene sequence: CDR1 SGHRS, CDR2 YFSETQ. CDR3 region: CASSPSFSNEQFF. CDR3 in DNA: TGCGCCAGCAGCCCCTCCTTCTCTAATGAGCAGTTCTTC. Full variable domain (rest looked up from reference TRBV5-1 and TRBJ2-1): KAGVTQTPRYLIKTRGQQVTLSCSPISGHRSVSWYQQTPGQGLQFLFEYFSETQRNKGNFPGRFSGRQFSNSRSEMNVSTLELGDSALYLCASSPSFSNEQFFGPGTRLTVL.

CDR3 amino acids: CASSLLGRSSYEQYF. CDR3 DNA: TGTGCCAGCAGTTTATTGGGCAGGAGCTCCTACGAGCAGTACTTC. V usage is TRBV28 and J usage is TRBJ2-7; D gene unclear. The germline V gene has CDR1 MDHEN and CDR2 SYDVKM. The CDR3 sequence is 15 residues long. V shed 1 base and J shed 0 bases, with 10 bases lying between them. Filled out from reference TRBV28 and TRBJ2-7, the complete variable domain reads DVKVTQSSRYLVKRTGEKVFLECVQDMDHENMFWYRQDPGLGLRLIYFSYDVKMKEKGDIPEGYSVSREKKERFSLILESASTNQTSMYLCASSLLGRSSYEQYFGPGTRLTVT.

V gene TRBV20-1 combines with J gene TRBJ2-1; TRBD1 or TRBD2 may be the D gene (5 bases each). Germline CDR1 is DFQATT and CDR2 is SNEGSKA (reference sequence). The length of the CDR3 is 11 residues. V was trimmed by 5 bases and J by 9 bases, leaving 11 bases between them. CDR3 sequence: CSAPLRGEQFF. The CDR3 region has the DNA TGCAGTGCTCCCTTGAGGGGTGAGCAGTTCTTC.

The rearrangement links TRBV18 to TRBJ2-5, with a tentative D call TRBD1 (5 bases). The V gene lost 2 bases and the J gene lost 5 bases, with 9 bases spanning the gap. The CDR3 has 13 residues. CDR1 and CDR2 from the germline V gene are KGHSH and LQKENI. DNA for the CDR3: TGTGCCAGCTCACCAGGCAGGGTGGAGACCCAGTACTTC. Its translation: CASSPGRVETQYF. The full variable domain, in which reference TRBV18 and TRBJ2-5 provide the parts outside the CDR3, is NAGVMQNPRHLVRRRGQEARLRCSPMKGHSHVYWYRQLPEEGLKFMVYLQKENIIDESGMPKERFSAEFPKEGPSILRIQQVVRGDSAAYFCASSPGRVETQYFGPGTRLLVL.

The rearrangement uses TRBV5-1 and TRBJ2-2; 8 bases agree with TRBD1. CDR1 SGHRS and CDR2 YFSETQ come from the germline V gene. The CDR3 runs to 15 residues. The J segment lost 3 bases and the V segment lost 1 base, leaving 2 bases of the junction unmatched. CDR3 nucleotide sequence: TGCGCCAGCAGCTTGAAACAGGGGGACACCGGGGAGCTGTTTTTT. It encodes CASSLKQGDTGELFF. Full variable domain (remainder filled in from reference TRBV5-1 and TRBJ2-2): KAGVTQTPRYLIKTRGQQVTLSCSPISGHRSVSWYQQTPGQGLQFLFEYFSETQRNKGNFPGRFSGRQFSNSRSEMNVSTLELGDSALYLCASSLKQGDTGELFFGEGSRLTVL.

V gene TRBV7-9 combines with J gene TRBJ2-3; 7 nucleotides agree with TRBD1. V trimming: 3 bases; J trimming: 0 bases; junction bases outside the gene matches: 6. The CDR3 sequence is 16 residues long. Per the germline V gene, CDR1 is SEHNR and CDR2 is FQNEAQ (reference sequence). The DNA for the CDR3 is TGTGCCAGCAGCTTGACAGGGCCCACTAGCACAGATACGCAGTATTTT. Translating gives CASSLTGPTSTDTQYF.

The chain employs TRBV5-4 and TRBJ2-1; D might be TRBD1 (6 bases). CDR3 length: 13 residues. Germline V gene sequence: CDR1 SGHNT, CDR2 YYREEE (reference sequence). V shed 4 bases and J shed 6 bases, with 11 bases lying between them. CDR3 sequence: CASSLDSPNEQFF. The CDR3 DNA reads TGTGCCAGCAGCCTGGACAGTCCCAATGAGCAGTTCTTC.

This chain uses TRBV6-1 with TRBJ1-2; D gene unclear. The length of the CDR3 is 14 residues. The germline V gene encodes CDR1 MNHNS and CDR2 SASEGT. Trimming cost V 0 bases and J 6 bases, with 11 bases left between them. DNA of the CDR3: TGTGCCAGCAGTGAAGCGTCGGGGATAGATGGCTACACCTTC. Translated, it gives CASSEASGIDGYTF.

The CDR3 DNA is TGTGCCAGCACCAAATCATGGGGGACCTTTGTGGATGAGCAGTTCTTC. This encodes CASTKSWGTFVDEQFF. The chain links TRBV7-2 to TRBJ2-1, with D possibly being TRBD1 or TRBD2 (5 bases each). Trimming cost V 7 bases and J 8 bases, with 24 bases left between them. In germline, CDR1 is SGHTA, CDR2 FQGNSA. This CDR3 has 16 amino acids.

The chain joins TRBV5-1 to TRBJ2-2; D is unclear. Germline-derived CDR1 and CDR2 are SGHRS and YFSETQ. Trimming left V 0 bases short and J 3 bases short, with 6 bases between. The CDR3 spans 14 residues. CDR3 DNA sequence: TGCGCCAGCAGCTTGGAAGGGCACACCGGGGAGCTGTTTTTT. The encoded protein is CASSLEGHTGELFF.

This clone has more than one count but fewer than ten. Here the CDR3 DNA reads TGTGCCAGCAGCTCCCACAGGGGGCCCTCCTACGAGCAGTACTTC. Translated, it gives CASSSHRGPSYEQYF. The J gene is TRBJ2-7, the V gene TRBV7-8; 9 nucleotides align to TRBD1. This CDR3 spans 15 amino acids. Looked up from germline, CDR1 is SGHVS and CDR2 is FQNEAQ. V trimming: 4 bases; J trimming: 0 bases; junction bases outside the gene matches: 4. Full variable domain (missing parts from reference TRBV7-8 and TRBJ2-7): GAGVSQSPRYKVAKRGQDVALRCDPISGHVSLFWYQQALGQGPEFLTYFQNEAQLDKSGLPSDRFFAERPEGSVSTLKIQRTQQEDSAVYLCASSSHRGPSYEQYFGPGTRLTVT.

The chain combines TRBV7-9 with TRBJ2-3; a weak D match, TRBD1 (6 bases). The CDR3 length is 14 residues. The V gene's germline CDR1 is SEHNR and CDR2 FQNEAQ (reference sequence). V lost 4 bases and J lost 0, with 8 bases in between. The CDR3 bases are TGTGCCAGCAGCTCCGACAGGAGCACAGATACGCAGTATTTT. It encodes CASSSDRSTDTQYF. The variable domain in full, with the rest retrieved from reference TRBV7-9 and TRBJ2-3, is DTGVSQNPRHKITKRGQNVTFRCDPISEHNRLYWYRQTLGQGPEFLTYFQNEAQLEKSRLLSDRFSAERPKGSFSTLEIQRTEQGDSAMYLCASSSDRSTDTQYFGPGTRLTVL.

This clone was counted a single time. The CDR3 nucleotides are TGTGCCAGCAGTTCCCCCGCGGGACTTTACAATGAGCAGTTCTTC. Translated: CASSSPAGLYNEQFF. This rearrangement joins TRBV28 to TRBJ2-1, with D possibly matching TRBD2 (6 bases). V was trimmed by 4 bases and J by 4 bases, leaving 14 bases between them. The CDR3 runs to 15 residues. The germline V gene has CDR1 MDHEN and CDR2 SYDVKM.

The rearrangement joins TRBV4-1 to TRBJ1-5; D call uncertain. V lost 0 bases and J 2 bases, leaving 14 bases between the germline ends. The V gene's germline CDR1 is MGHRA and CDR2 YSYEKL. The CDR3 sequence is 17 residues long. The CDR3 is CASSQDQSGLGNQPQHF. CDR3 DNA: TGCGCCAGCAGCCAAGATCAGTCAGGCTTAGGCAATCAGCCCCAGCATTTT.

The rearrangement uses TRBV18 and TRBJ2-1, with 8 bases that match TRBD1. The length of the CDR3 is 15 residues. The V gene end was trimmed by 6 bases and the J gene end by 7 bases; junction bases not matched to a gene: 11. Germline values: CDR1 KGHSH, CDR2 LQKENI. The CDR3 coding sequence is TGTGCCAGCTCCCCCGGGACAGGCGGTGAGAATGAGCAGTTCTTC. Translating gives CASSPGTGGENEQFF.

J is TRBJ2-7 and V is TRBV28, with 9 bases fitting TRBD2. The CDR3 contains 15 residues. Germline assignment: CDR1 MDHEN and CDR2 SYDVKM. The V segment lost 4 bases and the J segment 4 bases; nucleotides outside the gene matches: 8. CDR3 sequence (DNA): TGTGCCAGCAGTTCGTGGAGTAGCGGGAGTTACGAGCAGTACTTC. Translated: CASSSWSSGSYEQYF.

The count of this clone is one. The chain links TRBV5-1 to TRBJ2-3; 7 bases match TRBD1. The CDR3 has 13 residues. The V gene's germline CDR1 is SGHRS and CDR2 YFSETQ. Germline trimming cut 4 bases from V and 5 bases from J; bases unmatched to any gene: 4. The CDR3 sequence: CASSRQGLDTQYF. The CDR3 DNA reads TGCGCCAGCAGCCGACAGGGTTTAGATACGCAGTATTTT.